The 18 T cell receptor beta chains below come from one sample, sequenced in a study of T cell responses to AZD1222 COVID-19 vaccine (dated by TCRdb to the early 2020s). Library prep was done by the immunoSEQ multiplex PCR assay. Drawn from immuneACCESS, this table holds only the in-frame rearrangements with V and J called that TCRdb kept. Clones are partly lost; checked studies trace under half to an unresolved V gene and leave the rest unexplained. A total of approximately 180,000 clones appear in this sample, approximately 90% of them only once. About 25% of the sample is in the top ten clones. This specimen's time point label, interpreted: about 28 days (+/-7) after the second vaccine dose. Sequencing used peripheral blood, obtained 28 days after the second AZD1222 dose. The receptors were sampled from an adult who received the AZD1222 COVID-19 vaccine.

V is TRBV7-9 and J is TRBJ1-1; TRBD1 agrees at 7 bases. The CDR3 length is 16 residues. V trimming: 5 bases; J trimming: 3 bases; junction bases outside the gene matches: 12. Germline V gene data show CDR1 as SEHNR and CDR2 as FQNEAQ (reference sequence). The CDR3: CASSQGPRGRHTEAFF. In nucleotides, the CDR3 is TGTGCCAGCAGCCAGGGGCCCAGGGGGAGGCACACTGAAGCTTTCTTT.

This clone was observed a few times. V and J are TRBV27 and TRBJ2-1; D gene ambiguous. Germline values: CDR1 MNHEY, CDR2 SMNVEV (reference sequence). Trimming pared 3 bases from V and 10 bases from J, leaving 13 bases between. The CDR3 has 13 residues. CDR3 amino acids: CASSFPPAGEQFF. The CDR3 bases are TGTGCCAGCAGTTTCCCCCCCGCCGGGGAGCAGTTCTTC.

This rearrangement joins TRBV18 to TRBJ2-5; 8 bases are a match to TRBD2. Unmatched junction bases numbered 16, after V lost 0 bases and J lost 13 bases. CDR3 size: 16 residues. CDR1 and CDR2 (germline): KGHSH, LQKENI. The CDR3 DNA is TGTGCCAGCTCACCACCGGATGCTACGGAGCGGGAGAGCGTGTACTTC. Amino acid sequence: CASSPPDATERESVYF.

This chain uses TRBV7-3 with TRBJ2-3, with 9 bases lining up with TRBD2. The V gene end was trimmed by 5 bases and the J gene end by 2 bases; junction bases not matched to a gene: 5. This CDR3 contains 15 residues. The germline gives CDR1 SGHTA, CDR2 FQGTGA. The CDR3 nucleotides are TGTGCCAGCAGCCTTAGCGGGAGTAACACAGATACGCAGTATTTT. Encoded protein: CASSLSGSNTDTQYF.

This clone appeared a single time. In DNA form, the CDR3 reads TGTGCCAGCAGCTTCCTAGCGGCTAGCACAGATACGCAGTATTTT. Amino acids: CASSFLAASTDTQYF. V usage is TRBV7-2 and J usage is TRBJ2-3, with TRBD2 matching 7 bases. CDR1 and CDR2 (germline): SGHTA, FQGNSA. J lost 0 bases, V lost 3 bases, and 3 bases had no gene match. CDR3 length equals 15 residues.

The chain links TRBV18 to TRBJ2-1; 12 nucleotides line up with TRBD2. The junction had 6 bases not matched to a gene; V was cut back by 0 bases and J by 6 bases. This CDR3 is built from 17 residues. Germline V CDR1 and CDR2: KGHSH, LQKENI. CDR3 bases: TGTGCCAGCTCACCACCGGGCCTAGCGGGAGGGGGCAATGAGCAGTTCTTC. Translation: CASSPPGLAGGGNEQFF.

The chain carries TRBV2 and TRBJ1-3; no reliable D call. Deletions cut 11 bases from V and 0 bases from J, with 14 bases between. CDR1 is SNHLY and CDR2 is FYNNEI in the germline V gene. CDR3 length: 14 amino acids. The CDR3 DNA reads as TGTGCCGGTTCTATACAGTTCTCTGGAAACACCATATATTTT. Encoded protein: CAGSIQFSGNTIYF.

The gene calls are TRBV21-1 and TRBJ2-1; TRBD2 is the table's D call, not checked against the DNA. TRBV21-1 is a known pseudogene. The CDR3 extends over 15 amino acids. The CDR3 DNA is TGTGCCAGCAGGCCCCCAGCGGGACCCTACAATGAGCAGTTCTTC. Its translation: CASRPPAGPYNEQFF.

This clone was counted a single time. V gene TRBV2 combines with J gene TRBJ2-1; D possibly matches TRBD1 or TRBD2 (5 bases each). Germline values: CDR1 SNHLY, CDR2 FYNNEI. The CDR3 extends over 13 amino acids. Trimming pared 3 bases from V and 14 bases from J, leaving 17 bases between. The CDR3 DNA follows: TGTGCCAGCAGTGATTGGGAACGAGGGGCGAAGTTCTTC. Translating gives CASSDWERGAKFF.

With respect to this clone: A junction end diverges from the germline sequence, so it may reflect a read error. J is TRBJ2-5 and V is TRBV7-7; the match to TRBD1 covers 9 bases. From germline, CDR1 is SSHAT and CDR2 FNYEAQ (reference sequence). This CDR3 region has 14 residues. CDR3 in DNA: TGTGCTAGCAGCAAAGACAGGGGGCAAGAGACCCAGTACTTC. It codes for CASSKDRGQETQYF.

In this sample, this clone turned up once. V is TRBV4-2 and J is TRBJ1-5; 10 bases line up with TRBD1. The ends lost 5 bases at V and 7 bases at J; junction bases unmatched: 8. Looked up from germline, CDR1 is LGHNA and CDR2 is YNFKEQ. The CDR3 has 15 amino acids. The CDR3 loop reads CASSDPGQGVQPQHF. For the CDR3, the DNA is TGTGCCAGCAGCGATCCCGGACAGGGGGTACAGCCCCAGCATTTT.

The chain joins TRBV6-5 to TRBJ1-1, with D perhaps TRBD1 (6 bases). V lost 0 bases, J lost 5 bases, and 13 bases lay in between. The CDR3 runs 15 residues. Germline values: CDR1 MNHEY, CDR2 SVGAGI. CDR3 nucleotide sequence: TGTGCCAGCAGTTACTCGATACAGGGAGGGACTGAAGCTTTCTTT. Residues: CASSYSIQGGTEAFF.

This sequence joins TRBV27 and TRBJ2-7, with 8 bases identical to TRBD2. Germline lookup yields CDR1 MNHEY and CDR2 SMNVEV (reference sequence). The CDR3 loop spans 14 amino acids. The junction had 8 bases not matched to a gene; V was cut back by 7 bases and J by 3 bases. The CDR3 region is CASKSLAGDYEQYF. The CDR3 DNA reads TGTGCCAGCAAATCCCTAGCGGGCGACTACGAGCAGTACTTC.

This clone was detected a few times. This chain joins TRBV7-9 and TRBJ2-7; 7 nucleotides agree with TRBD2. The V gene end was trimmed by 3 bases and the J gene end by 2 bases; junction bases not matched to a gene: 4. Germline CDR1 is SEHNR and CDR2 is FQNEAQ (reference sequence). This CDR3 region has 14 residues. Here the CDR3 reads CASSFRDYTYEQYF. The CDR3 DNA follows: TGTGCCAGCAGCTTCCGGGACTATACCTACGAGCAGTACTTC.

The chain employs TRBV29-1 and TRBJ2-5; D might be TRBD1 (6 bases). The V end was cut by 4 bases, the J end by 3 bases, with 12 bases between. The CDR3 consists of 13 residues. Germline CDR1 and CDR2: SQVTM and ANQGSEA. The CDR3 here is CSVGRQGKETQYF. The DNA of the CDR3 is TGCAGCGTTGGTCGGCAGGGGAAAGAGACCCAGTACTTC.

The chain joins TRBV6-2 or TRBV6-3 to TRBJ2-2; 7 bases are shared with TRBD1. Germline values: CDR1 MNHEY, CDR2 SVGEGT. This CDR3 is built from 18 residues. Germline trimming cut 2 bases from V and 5 bases from J; bases unmatched to any gene: 14. The CDR3: CASSYPPGQSLGTGELFF. In DNA form, the CDR3 reads TGTGCCAGCAGTTACCCCCCGGGACAGTCTTTAGGGACCGGGGAGCTGTTTTTT.

This chain connects TRBV7-8 to TRBJ2-2; possible D gene TRBD2, 5 bases. Germline values: CDR1 SGHVS, CDR2 FQNEAQ. This CDR3 has 14 amino acids. Trimming left V 7 bases short and J 8 bases short, with 17 bases between. CDR3 nucleotide sequence: TGTGCCAGCACCGAAACCCGAGGAGGAGGGGAGCTGTTTTTT. Translation gives CASTETRGGGELFF.

The chain has TRBV21-1 and TRBJ2-7; the table's D gene call, TRBD1, was not cross checked with the DNA. TRBV21-1 is recorded as a pseudogene. The CDR3 contains 17 residues. CDR3 protein: CASSKGGCETGRREQYF. Written as DNA, the CDR3 is TGTGCCAGCAGCAAAGGGGGGTGCGAGACAGGGCGGAGGGAGCAGTACTTC.